This entry features one T cell receptor beta chain sequence. Its antigen is unknown. This CDR3 spans 14 amino acids. CDR1 is MNHNS and CDR2 is SASEGT in the germline V gene. V shed 6 bases and J 0 bases; nucleotides not matched to a gene: 3. Researchers built TCR beta libraries using quantitative 5'-RACE with molecular barcodes. TCRdb called the 5' RACE reads again in MiXCR, with one record for every CDR3 protein. The table includes 670,000 or so distinct CDR3 sequences, roughly 19% detected once. The data originate from a study of CD8 T cells in ankylosing spondylitis. Whole-study findings and limits: The authors found the disease-linked clones to be CD8+ and relatively rare in peripheral blood. Previous work reported some of these motif variants in the synovial fluid and blood of reactive arthritis. Blood of patients with ankylosing spondylitis appeared to be characterized by a TCR beta motif of eight or nine highly homologous variants. Reported data indicate significant enrichment of disease-linked clones within matched ankylosing spondylitis synovial fluid.

The chain employs TRBV6-1 and TRBJ1-1; TRBD1 matches at 8 bases. This TCR came from a male donor with ankylosing spondylitis. Sequenced material: blood, either unsorted or a sorted T cell fraction (not recorded which). CDR3 in amino acids: CASRKDRVNTEAFF. CDR3 sequence (DNA): TGTGCCAGCAGGAAGGACAGGGTGAACACTGAAGCTTTCTTT.